The 20 T cell receptor beta chains below come from one sample, sequenced in a study of T cell repertoires and HLA-DP antigens. These TCRs are of unknown antigen specificity. TCRdb keeps only in-frame clones here, not all; method: immunoSEQ multiplex PCR. Of about 89,000 clones in the sample, roughly 86% were seen once. Sequenced material: CD4+ T cells from PBMCs. The receptors shown here come from a man over 45 in good health and CMV-seronegative.

As concerns this clone: The sample carries other DNA sequences with the same CDR3. The chain couples TRBV4-3 to TRBJ2-7; possible D gene TRBD2, 5 bases. The CDR3 totals 14 residues. Germline CDR1 LGHNA, CDR2 YSLEER. Trimming shortened V by 4 bases and J by 4 bases, and 14 bases separated the two germline ends. In DNA form, the CDR3 reads TGCGCCAGCAGCCGCGCTGGAGGTCGATACGAGCAGTACTTC. This gives the protein CASSRAGGRYEQYF.

This chain links TRBV28 with TRBJ2-2; D may be TRBD1 or TRBD2 (5 bases each). In germline, CDR1 is MDHEN, CDR2 SYDVKM. Trimming removed 7 bases from V and 4 bases from J, with 13 bases in between. This CDR3 is 14 amino acids long. The CDR3 coding sequence is TGTGCCAGCAACCGGGACGGACCCACCGGGGAGCTGTTTTTT. As protein: CASNRDGPTGELFF.

The chain couples TRBV7-2 to TRBJ1-3; D call uncertain. The germline V gene encodes CDR1 SGHTA and CDR2 FQGNSA. The CDR3 covers 18 residues. V dropped 1 base and J dropped 0 bases, with 16 bases sitting between them. CDR3 protein: CASSLGSGLILSGNTIYF. CDR3 DNA sequence: TGTGCCAGCAGCTTAGGCTCCGGACTAATTCTCTCTGGAAACACCATATATTTT.

The chain uses TRBV5-5 and TRBJ1-5; 10 bases line up with TRBD1. V shed 3 bases, J shed 7 bases, and the junction held 10 bases outside the gene matches. The CDR3 totals 16 residues. Germline loops: CDR1 SGHKS, CDR2 YYEKEE (reference sequence). DNA for the CDR3: TGTGCCAGCAGCTGGGGGACAGGGGTGGTAGGACAGCCCCAGCATTTT. This sequence encodes CASSWGTGVVGQPQHF.

The chain carries TRBV7-9 and TRBJ1-2; no firm D call. With 0 bases removed from V and 0 bases from J, the gap between germline ends came to 5 bases. The CDR3 is 14 residues long. Germline V lookup: CDR1 SEHNR, CDR2 FQNEAQ (reference sequence). CDR3 DNA: TGTGCCAGCAGCTTAGCTGCGTCTAACTATGGCTACACCTTC. Protein product: CASSLAASNYGYTF.

V usage is TRBV11-2 and J usage is TRBJ2-7, with D unclear. Per germline, CDR1 SGHAT and CDR2 FQNNGV. V was trimmed by 0 bases and J by 1 base, leaving 7 bases between them. This CDR3 has 14 amino acids. The CDR3 here is CASSLDTKSYEQYF. CDR3 sequence (DNA): TGTGCCAGCAGCTTAGATACTAAGTCCTACGAGCAGTACTTC.

CDR3 loop: CASSPYRSKYEQYF. The DNA of the CDR3 is TGTGCCAGCAGCCCCTATCGGTCAAAGTACGAGCAGTACTTC. The rearrangement uses TRBV7-2 and TRBJ2-7; D call uncertain. The V and J ends lost 5 bases and 4 bases respectively, with 15 bases between them. Germline CDR1 and CDR2: SGHTA and FQGNSA. This CDR3 region has 14 residues.

V usage is TRBV30 and J usage is TRBJ2-6, with no clear D. From germline, CDR1 is GTSNPN and CDR2 SVGIG (reference sequence). V dropped 3 bases and J dropped 4 bases, with 7 bases sitting between them. This CDR3 is built from 13 residues. CDR3 nucleotides: TGTGCCTGGAGACCCAGCGGGGCCAACGTCCTGACTTTC. As protein: CAWRPSGANVLTF.

This clone was recorded once. This rearrangement joins TRBV7-9 to TRBJ2-7, with TRBD1 identical over 7 bases. Trimming removed 4 bases from V and 4 bases from J; junction bases left unmatched: 13. CDR1 SEHNR and CDR2 FQNEAQ come from the germline V gene (reference sequence). This CDR3 comprises 16 residues. CDR3 sequence: CASSSEVNRGRYEQYF. In DNA form, the CDR3 reads TGTGCCAGCAGCTCCGAAGTGAACAGGGGCCGATACGAGCAGTACTTC.

The rearrangement uses TRBV28 and TRBJ1-1, with 8 bases that match TRBD1. V was clipped by 6 bases and J by 4 bases; unmatched bases: 7. Per germline, CDR1 MDHEN and CDR2 SYDVKM. This CDR3 has 14 residues. CDR3 nucleotides: TGTGCCAGCAGGCTGACAGGGGCGACCACTGAAGCTTTCTTT. It yields the protein CASRLTGATTEAFF.

The V call is TRBV5-1, the J call TRBJ2-2; possible D gene TRBD1, 5 bases. Looked up from germline, CDR1 is SGHRS and CDR2 is YFSETQ. This CDR3 is built from 14 residues. The V gene lost 5 bases and the J gene lost 1 base, with 9 bases spanning the gap. The CDR3 nucleotides are TGCGCCAGCAGTATCGGACAGAACACCGGGGAGCTGTTTTTT. Residues: CASSIGQNTGELFF.

This clone came up a few times. The chain combines TRBV2 with TRBJ2-5; a weak D match, TRBD1 (6 bases). V gave up 8 bases and J gave up 4 bases, with 11 bases separating them. CDR1 and CDR2 (germline): SNHLY, FYNNEI. The CDR3 covers 12 residues. The CDR3 DNA is TGTGCCAGCTTTACAGGGAGAGAGACCCAGTACTTC. As protein: CASFTGRETQYF.

CDR3 sequence: CASSVESGGLAVSSSYNEQFF. The CDR3 DNA is TGTGCCAGCAGCGTAGAGTCGGGCGGGCTAGCGGTTTCCAGCTCCTACAATGAGCAGTTCTTC. The chain uses TRBV9 and TRBJ2-1; the match to TRBD2 covers 7 bases. With V trimmed by 0 bases and J by 0 bases, 18 bases remained unmatched. Germline V CDR1 and CDR2: SGDLS, YYNGEE. The length of the CDR3 is 21 residues. Using reference TRBV9 and TRBJ2-1 for the parts outside the CDR3, the full variable domain is DSGVTQTPKHLITATGQRVTLRCSPRSGDLSVYWYQQSLDQGLQFLIQYYNGEERAKGNILERFSAQQFPDLHSELNLSSLELGDSALYFCASSVESGGLAVSSSYNEQFFGPGTRLTVL.

V gene TRBV10-3 combines with J gene TRBJ2-1, with 9 bases fitting TRBD2. Trimming removed 3 bases from V and 8 bases from J; junction bases left unmatched: 5. Germline loops: CDR1 ENHRY, CDR2 SYGVKD. The CDR3 extends over 14 amino acids. CDR3 coding DNA: TGTGCCATCAGTGATAGCGGGGGTGGGGATGAGCAGTTCTTC. As protein: CAISDSGGGDEQFF.

The rearrangement joins TRBV7-2 to TRBJ2-7; the match to TRBD1 covers 8 bases. The germline V gene has CDR1 SGHTA and CDR2 FQGNSA. The CDR3 loop spans 14 amino acids. V lost 5 bases, J lost 2 bases, and 5 bases stayed unmatched. For the CDR3, the DNA is TGTGCCAGCAGCAAAGACAGGGGCCCCTACGAGCAGTACTTC. Protein sequence: CASSKDRGPYEQYF.

V is TRBV27 and J is TRBJ2-5, with TRBD2 identical over 12 bases. There are 15 residues in the CDR3. J gave up 4 bases and V 4 bases, and 4 bases lay outside the gene matches. Germline loops: CDR1 MNHEY, CDR2 SMNVEV (reference sequence). Written as DNA, the CDR3 is TGTGCCAGCAGTTCCCGACTAGCGGGAGTAGAGACCCAGTACTTC. This codes for CASSSRLAGVETQYF.

CDR3 protein: CSATGANVLTF. Here the CDR3 DNA reads TGCAGTGCTACTGGGGCCAACGTCCTGACTTTC. This chain links TRBV20-1 with TRBJ2-6; D unclear. The CDR3 extends over 11 amino acids. Between the trimmed V and J ends, which lost 4 bases and 2 bases, there was a span of 0 bases. Germline assignment: CDR1 DFQATT and CDR2 SNEGSKA (reference sequence).

J is TRBJ2-7 and V is TRBV29-1, with 11 bases that match TRBD1. Germline-derived CDR1 and CDR2 are SQVTM and ANQGSEA. V lost 7 bases to trimming and J lost 6 bases; unmatched junction nucleotides: 11. This CDR3 region has 14 residues. As DNA, the CDR3 is TGCAGCGCCGGAGGACAGGGGGCCTCGGGCGAGCAGTACTTC. Protein sequence: CSAGGQGASGEQYF.

This chain joins TRBV2 and TRBJ2-3, with D possibly being TRBD1 (5 bases). The germline V gene has CDR1 SNHLY and CDR2 FYNNEI. This CDR3 region has 12 residues. Trimming took off 6 bases at V and 6 bases at J, with 10 bases between the two ends. The DNA of the CDR3 is TGTGCCAGCAGCGCGAAGGGGGATACGCAGTATTTT. Residues: CASSAKGDTQYF. The full variable domain, rest sourced from reference TRBV2 and TRBJ2-3, is EPEVTQTPSHQVTQMGQEVILRCVPISNHLYFYWYRQILGQKVEFLVSFYNNEISEKSEIFDDQFSVERPDGSNFTLKIRSTKLEDSAMYFCASSAKGDTQYFGPGTRLTVL.

The V gene is TRBV6-1, the J gene TRBJ1-1; possible D gene TRBD1, 5 bases. Germline V gene data show CDR1 as MNHNS and CDR2 as SASEGT. Trimming took 3 bases from V and 4 from J, leaving 12 bases between them. This CDR3 is built from 14 residues. CDR3 sequence (DNA): TGTGCCAGCAGTGAGGGGGGAGCCCGCACTGAAGCTTTCTTT. It yields the protein CASSEGGARTEAFF.